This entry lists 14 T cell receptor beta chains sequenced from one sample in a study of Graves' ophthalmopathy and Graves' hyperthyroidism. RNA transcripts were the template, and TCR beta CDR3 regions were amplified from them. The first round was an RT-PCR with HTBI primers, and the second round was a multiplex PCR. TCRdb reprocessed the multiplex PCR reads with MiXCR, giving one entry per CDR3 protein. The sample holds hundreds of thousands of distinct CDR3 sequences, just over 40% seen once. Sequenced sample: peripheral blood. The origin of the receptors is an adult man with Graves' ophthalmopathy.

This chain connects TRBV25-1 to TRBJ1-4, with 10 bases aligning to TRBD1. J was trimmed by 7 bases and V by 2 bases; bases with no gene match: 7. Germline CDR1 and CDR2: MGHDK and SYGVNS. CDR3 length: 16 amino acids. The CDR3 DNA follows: TGTGCCAGCAGTGAACGGGGGACAGGGGCGGCTGAAAAACTGTTTTTT. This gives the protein CASSERGTGAAEKLFF. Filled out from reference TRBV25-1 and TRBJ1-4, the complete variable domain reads EADIYQTPRYLVIGTGKKITLECSQTMGHDKMYWYQQDPGMELHLIHYSYGVNSTEKGDLSSESTVSRIRTEHFPLTLESARPSHTSQYLCASSERGTGAAEKLFFGSGTQLSVL.

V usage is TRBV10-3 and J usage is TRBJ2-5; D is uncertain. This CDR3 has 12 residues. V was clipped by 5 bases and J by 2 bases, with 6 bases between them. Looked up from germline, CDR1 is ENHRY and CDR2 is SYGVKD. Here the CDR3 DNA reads TGTGCCATCAGTTTCAGGCAAGAGACCCAGTACTTC. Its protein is CAISFRQETQYF.

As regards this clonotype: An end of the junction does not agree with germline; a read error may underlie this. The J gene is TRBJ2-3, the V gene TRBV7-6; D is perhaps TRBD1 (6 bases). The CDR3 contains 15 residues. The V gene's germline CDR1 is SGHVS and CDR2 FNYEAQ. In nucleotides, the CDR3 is TGCGCCAGCAGCCAAGAGCTCCAGGGGACAGATACGCAGTATTTT. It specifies CASSQELQGTDTQYF.

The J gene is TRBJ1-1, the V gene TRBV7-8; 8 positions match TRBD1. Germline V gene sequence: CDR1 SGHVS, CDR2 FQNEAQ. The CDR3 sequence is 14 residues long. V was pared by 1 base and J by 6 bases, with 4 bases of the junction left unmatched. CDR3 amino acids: CASSLVQGAPEAFF. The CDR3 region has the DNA TGTGCCAGCAGCTTAGTTCAGGGGGCACCTGAAGCTTTCTTT.

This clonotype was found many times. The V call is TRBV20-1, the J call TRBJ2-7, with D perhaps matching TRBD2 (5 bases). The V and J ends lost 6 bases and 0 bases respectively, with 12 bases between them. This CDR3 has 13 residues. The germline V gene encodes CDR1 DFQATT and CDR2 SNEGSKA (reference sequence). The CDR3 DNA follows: TGCAGTGCCCACGGTGGGAGCTCCTACGAGCAGTACTTC. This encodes CSAHGGSSYEQYF.

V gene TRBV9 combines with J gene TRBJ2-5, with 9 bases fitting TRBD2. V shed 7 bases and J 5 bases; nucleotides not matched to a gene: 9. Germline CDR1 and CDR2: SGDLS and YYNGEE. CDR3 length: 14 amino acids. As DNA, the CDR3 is TGTGCCAGCGGGCGGGGGGGGTCGGAGGAGACCCAGTACTTC. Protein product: CASGRGGSEETQYF.

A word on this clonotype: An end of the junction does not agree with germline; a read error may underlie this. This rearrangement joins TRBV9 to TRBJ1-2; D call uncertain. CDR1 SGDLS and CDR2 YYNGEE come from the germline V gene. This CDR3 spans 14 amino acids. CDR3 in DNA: TGTGCCAGCAGTGAGGCTGGTCCGCTCTATGGCTACGCCTTC. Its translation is CASSEAGPLYGYAF. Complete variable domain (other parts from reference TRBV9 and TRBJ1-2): DSGVTQTPKHLITATGQRVTLRCSPRSGDLSVYWYQQSLDQGLQFLIQYYNGEERAKGNILERFSAQQFPDLHSELNLSSLELGDSALYFCASSEAGPLYGYAFGSGTRLTVV.

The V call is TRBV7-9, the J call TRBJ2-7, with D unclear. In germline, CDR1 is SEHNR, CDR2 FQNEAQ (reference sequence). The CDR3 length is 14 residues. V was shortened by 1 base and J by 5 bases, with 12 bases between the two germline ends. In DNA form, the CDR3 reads TGTGCCAGCAGCTTAGACTTACCCCCCCACGAGCAGTACTTC. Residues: CASSLDLPPHEQYF.

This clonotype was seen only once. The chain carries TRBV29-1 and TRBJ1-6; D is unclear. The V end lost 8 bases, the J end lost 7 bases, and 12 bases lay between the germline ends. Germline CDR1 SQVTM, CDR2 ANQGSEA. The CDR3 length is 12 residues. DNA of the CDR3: TGCAGCACCTCGTTTCTGAATTCACCCCTCCACTTT. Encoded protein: CSTSFLNSPLHF.

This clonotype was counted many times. The CDR3 DNA follows: TGTGCCAGCAGTCCCACCGATATCATGAACACTGAAGCTTTCTTT. Residues: CASSPTDIMNTEAFF. This sequence joins TRBV12-3 or TRBV12-4 and TRBJ1-1; D gene uncertain. V lost 5 bases and J 0 bases, leaving 13 bases between the germline ends. The length of the CDR3 is 15 residues.

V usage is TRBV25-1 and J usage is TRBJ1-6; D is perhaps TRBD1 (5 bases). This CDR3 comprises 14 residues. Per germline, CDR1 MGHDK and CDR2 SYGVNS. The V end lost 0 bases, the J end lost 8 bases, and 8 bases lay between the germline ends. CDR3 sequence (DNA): TGTGCCAGCAGTGAATACCAGGGTGATTCACCCCTCCACTTT. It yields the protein CASSEYQGDSPLHF.

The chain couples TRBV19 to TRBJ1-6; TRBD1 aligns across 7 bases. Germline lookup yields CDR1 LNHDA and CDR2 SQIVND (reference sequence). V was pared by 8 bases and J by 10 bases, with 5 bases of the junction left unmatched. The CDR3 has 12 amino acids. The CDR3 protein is CASRQGSSPLHF. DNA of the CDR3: TGTGCCAGTCGACAGGGAAGCTCACCCCTCCACTTT.

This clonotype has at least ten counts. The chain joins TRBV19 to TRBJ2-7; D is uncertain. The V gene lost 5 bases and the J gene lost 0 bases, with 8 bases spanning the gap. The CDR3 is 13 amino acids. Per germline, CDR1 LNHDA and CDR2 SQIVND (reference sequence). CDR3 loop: CASSFSLSYEQYF. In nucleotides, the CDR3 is TGTGCCAGTAGTTTCTCCCTCTCCTACGAGCAGTACTTC.

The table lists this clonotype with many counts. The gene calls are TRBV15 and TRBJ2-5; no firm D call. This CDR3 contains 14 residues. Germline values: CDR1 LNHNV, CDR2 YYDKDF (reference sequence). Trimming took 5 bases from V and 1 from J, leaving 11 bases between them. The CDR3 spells CATSPVRLQETQYF. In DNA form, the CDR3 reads TGTGCCACCAGCCCTGTGCGGCTCCAAGAGACCCAGTACTTC. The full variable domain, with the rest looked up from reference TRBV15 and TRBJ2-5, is DAMVIQNPRYQVTQFGKPVTLSCSQTLNHNVMYWYQQKSSQAPKLLFHYYDKDFNNEADTPDNFQSRRPNTSFCFLDIRSPGLGDTAMYLCATSPVRLQETQYFGPGTRLLVL.